The sequence of this T cell receptor (beta chain) was determined in a study of blood T cell repertoires in COVID-19. The CDR3 is made up of 15 amino acids. Trimming removed 0 bases from V and 1 base from J, with 9 bases in between. CDR1 and CDR2 from the germline V gene are LGHNA and YNFKEQ. This clone was recorded once. Enrollees, about 18 to 95 years old, lived in about two dozen US areas. Produced via immunoSEQ multiplex PCR; TCRdb's table is partial and in-frame only. Found here are 240,000 or so clones, more than 80% of them singletons; the top ten hold over 0.85%. The chain joins TRBV4-2 to TRBJ2-5, with a weak D call TRBD1 (5 bases). The sequence came from a man over 45 who had been exposed to COVID-19. Sequencing was carried out using PBMCs or T cells enriched from blood (not recorded which). The CDR3 DNA reads as TGTGCCAGCAGCCAAGAAGGGGCAATCCAAGAGACCCAGTACTTC. It codes for CASSQEGAIQETQYF.